Following are 28 T cell receptor beta chains from one sample sequenced in a study of T cell changes during pregnancy in multiple sclerosis. Using immunoSEQ multiplex PCR, the repertoire was profiled, and TCRdb retains in-frame clones only, with some absent. The profile shows roughly 29,000 clones, about 92% of them singletons. The sample here was CD4+ T cells from peripheral blood mononuclear cells, taken after pregnancy. The receptor set was obtained from a female donor with multiple sclerosis, enrolled in a pregnancy study.

V gene TRBV29-1 combines with J gene TRBJ1-3; D is unresolved. The CDR3 runs 11 residues. CDR1 is SQVTM, CDR2 ANQGSEA, per germline. For the CDR3, the DNA is TGCAGTGGTGGCTTCGGAAACACCATATATTTT. Translated: CSGGFGNTIYF.

This clone was found once. J is TRBJ1-1 and V is TRBV10-2; possibly TRBD1 for D (5 bases). Germline lookup yields CDR1 WSHSY and CDR2 SAAADI. Trimming stripped 7 bases from V and 5 bases from J, with 11 bases between. The CDR3 runs to 12 residues. The CDR3 spells CASKTRETEAFF. Here the CDR3 DNA reads TGCGCCAGCAAGACCAGGGAAACTGAAGCTTTCTTT.

Regarding this clone: The same CDR3 is also encoded by other DNA sequences in this sample. The chain couples TRBV30 to TRBJ1-5; 7 positions agree with TRBD1. With 1 base clipped from V and 5 bases from J, the junction kept 2 bases outside the gene matches. Germline CDR1 GTSNPN, CDR2 SVGIG (reference sequence). There are 13 residues in the CDR3. The CDR3: CAWSAQGDQPQHF. In DNA form, the CDR3 reads TGTGCCTGGAGTGCTCAGGGGGATCAGCCCCAGCATTTT.

Comment on this clone: The germline gene is not matched at one end of the junction; a read error may be the cause. The rearrangement joins TRBV14 to TRBJ2-1; D call uncertain. Germline V gene data show CDR1 as SGHDN and CDR2 as FVKESK. This CDR3 comprises 14 residues. CDR3 in DNA: TGTGCCAGCAGCCCAGCGTCCAACTACGATGAGCAGTTCTTC. As protein: CASSPASNYDEQFF.

The chain is built from TRBV5-6 and TRBJ2-3; no reliable D call. Per germline, CDR1 SGHDT and CDR2 YYEEEE. V was pared by 4 bases and J by 2 bases, with 20 bases between. The CDR3 spans 17 residues. The CDR3 here is CASSPLTVGLYTDTQYF. DNA of the CDR3: TGTGCCAGCAGCCCCCTAACGGTGGGCCTATACACAGATACGCAGTATTTT.

This chain's CDR3 is CASSARQLIMNTEAFF. The CDR3 DNA reads TGTGCCAGCAGTGCCAGACAGCTAATAATGAACACTGAAGCTTTCTTT. This rearrangement joins TRBV2 to TRBJ1-1; a weak D match, TRBD1 (5 bases). The CDR3 loop spans 16 amino acids. Germline-derived CDR1 and CDR2 are SNHLY and FYNNEI. The ends were cut back, 4 bases at V and 0 bases at J, with 15 bases in the middle.

The chain links TRBV5-8 to TRBJ1-1, with D unclear. This CDR3 spans 15 amino acids. Trimming removed 2 bases from V and 0 bases from J, with 11 bases in between. Looked up from germline, CDR1 is SGHTS and CDR2 is YDEGEE. CDR3 DNA: TGTGCCAGCAGCTTTCTAGGCACGCTGAACACTGAAGCTTTCTTT. This encodes CASSFLGTLNTEAFF.

The rearrangement joins TRBV11-3 to TRBJ1-1; TRBD1 might be the D (5 bases). The V end was cut by 5 bases, the J end by 3 bases, with 10 bases between. The CDR3 has 13 residues. CDR1 and CDR2 from the germline V gene are SGHNT and YENEEA. CDR3 bases: TGTGCCAGCAGCCCAGGAGGGGACACTGAAGCTTTCTTT. It encodes CASSPGGDTEAFF.

The genes are TRBV9 and TRBJ2-7; 10 bases are shared with TRBD2. This CDR3 comprises 15 residues. The junction had 6 bases not matched to a gene; V was cut back by 4 bases and J by 2 bases. CDR1 and CDR2 from the germline V gene are SGDLS and YYNGEE. The CDR3 spells CASSPSTSGPYEQYF. In DNA, the CDR3 is TGTGCCAGCAGCCCGTCGACTAGCGGGCCCTACGAGCAGTACTTC.

The chain employs TRBV7-2 and TRBJ2-7; D perhaps matches TRBD2 (5 bases). Germline values: CDR1 SGHTA, CDR2 FQGNSA. Trimming stripped 5 bases from V and 2 bases from J, with 16 bases between. The CDR3 totals 15 residues. The CDR3 nucleotides read TGTGCCAGCAGCCACCCAGCGGCAGCAGCCTACGAGCAGTACTTC. Protein: CASSHPAAAAYEQYF.

The chain couples TRBV11-2 to TRBJ2-3; D is undetermined. V lost 0 bases and J lost 5, with 9 bases in between. This CDR3 spans 14 amino acids. From germline, CDR1 is SGHAT and CDR2 FQNNGV. CDR3 residues: CASSLDVGGDTQYF. The DNA for the CDR3 is TGTGCCAGCAGCTTAGATGTCGGCGGAGATACGCAGTATTTT.

The chain uses TRBV6-4 and TRBJ2-4; 9 positions match TRBD2. With 7 bases clipped from V and 0 bases from J, the junction kept 19 bases outside the gene matches. The germline gives CDR1 MRHNA, CDR2 SNTAGT. The CDR3 sequence is 20 residues long. Written as DNA, the CDR3 is TGTGCCAGCATAAGGGTCGCGGGAGGGCGTCGGAACCTAGCCAAAAACATTCAGTACTTC. Residues: CASIRVAGGRRNLAKNIQYF.

The chain couples TRBV6-5 to TRBJ1-2; D is uncertain. This CDR3 has 15 residues. V lost 4 bases and J 0 bases, leaving 12 bases between the germline ends. CDR1 and CDR2 from the germline V gene are MNHEY and SVGAGI. The CDR3 nucleotides are TGTGCCAGCAGTTTAGACTTCCTGGCTAACTATGGCTACACCTTC. Translating it yields CASSLDFLANYGYTF.

V is TRBV4-2 and J is TRBJ2-5; tentative D call: TRBD2 (6 bases). Between the trimmed V and J ends, which lost 1 base and 5 bases, there was a span of 17 bases. Per germline, CDR1 LGHNA and CDR2 YNFKEQ. The CDR3 spans 16 residues. CDR3 in DNA: TGTGCCAGCAGCCAAGGTTTGCCTCGTGGGGGGGAGACCCAGTACTTC. Its protein product is CASSQGLPRGGETQYF.

CDR3 protein: CASSIRDRGDYGYTF. Written as DNA, the CDR3 is TGTGCCAGCAGTATACGGGACAGGGGGGACTATGGCTACACCTTC. The chain couples TRBV28 to TRBJ1-2, with 11 bases identical to TRBD1. Per the germline V gene, CDR1 is MDHEN and CDR2 is SYDVKM. This CDR3 comprises 15 residues. Unmatched junction bases numbered 5, after V lost 5 bases and J lost 3 bases.

The rearrangement links TRBV9 to TRBJ1-2; 9 bases match TRBD1. J was trimmed by 7 bases and V by 5 bases; bases with no gene match: 18. CDR1 SGDLS and CDR2 YYNGEE come from the germline V gene. This CDR3 has 17 amino acids. The CDR3 bases are TGTGCCAGCAGTATACAAAATCCGGGACAGGGAGGTATTGGCTACACCTTC. This sequence encodes CASSIQNPGQGGIGYTF.

This chain links TRBV20-1 with TRBJ2-5, with unresolved D. The CDR3 has 10 amino acids. CDR1 and CDR2 from the germline V gene are DFQATT and SNEGSKA (reference sequence). Trimming took 3 bases from V and 7 from J, leaving 6 bases between them. The CDR3 spells CSASRVTQYF. The CDR3 nucleotides are TGCAGTGCTAGTAGAGTGACCCAGTACTTC.

This clone was seen a single time. The rearrangement joins TRBV10-1 to TRBJ2-1; 10 nucleotides align to TRBD1. The CDR3 spans 15 residues. Germline V lookup: CDR1 WNHNN, CDR2 SYGVQD (reference sequence). The junction had 19 bases not matched to a gene; V was cut back by 8 bases and J by 15 bases. The CDR3 sequence is CASARSPGQGTPPFF. The CDR3 DNA reads as TGCGCCAGCGCCCGAAGCCCGGGACAGGGGACCCCGCCGTTCTTC.

The chain joins TRBV6-1 to TRBJ2-2, with TRBD2 matching 8 bases. Germline CDR1 reads MNHNS; CDR2 reads SASEGT. This CDR3 is 15 amino acids long. The ends lost 3 bases at V and 6 bases at J; junction bases unmatched: 6. CDR3 region: CASSESSGWPGELFF. The CDR3 nucleotides read TGTGCCAGCAGTGAGTCTAGCGGGTGGCCCGGGGAGCTGTTTTTT.

CDR3 nucleotide sequence: TGTGCCAGCACTCTCTCCGTCTTCCTATACGAGCAGTACTTC. It yields the protein CASTLSVFLYEQYF. The chain is built from TRBV11-2 and TRBJ2-7; D unresolved. Between the trimmed V and J ends, which lost 7 bases and 4 bases, there was a span of 17 bases. Per germline, CDR1 SGHAT and CDR2 FQNNGV. The CDR3 has 14 amino acids.

The gene calls are TRBV7-3 and TRBJ1-1, with D uncertain. There are 14 residues in the CDR3. Germline-derived CDR1 and CDR2 are SGHTA and FQGTGA. Trimming cost V 0 bases and J 4 bases, with 9 bases left between them. The CDR3, as DNA: TGTGCCAGCAGCTTAACAAGAGGGAGCACTGAAGCTTTCTTT. Its translation: CASSLTRGSTEAFF. The full variable domain, rest sourced from reference TRBV7-3 and TRBJ1-1, is GAGVSQTPSNKVTEKGKYVELRCDPISGHTALYWYRQSLGQGPEFLIYFQGTGAADDSGLPNDRFFAVRPEGSVSTLKIQRTERGDSAVYLCASSLTRGSTEAFFGQGTRLTVV.

The rearrangement joins TRBV5-5 to TRBJ2-7, with a weak D call TRBD1 (6 bases). The germline V gene has CDR1 SGHKS and CDR2 YYEKEE (reference sequence). Trimming took off 0 bases at V and 6 bases at J, with 13 bases between the two ends. This CDR3 has 14 amino acids. The CDR3 sequence is CASSLVNRAAEQYF. The CDR3 DNA reads TGTGCCAGCAGCTTGGTCAACAGGGCTGCCGAGCAGTACTTC.

V is TRBV11-2 and J is TRBJ1-1; D not certain. V shed 1 base and J shed 2 bases, with 23 bases lying between them. Per germline, CDR1 SGHAT and CDR2 FQNNGV. CDR3 length equals 19 residues. CDR3 bases: TGTGCCAGCAGCTTAGTAACATACCGGGTGAGCCAGCTCAACACTGAAGCTTTCTTT. It translates to CASSLVTYRVSQLNTEAFF.

The chain recombines TRBV27 with TRBJ1-1; 8 bases line up with TRBD1. After removal of 6 bases from V and 7 bases from J, the junction contained 4 bases not matched to a gene. This CDR3 is built from 12 residues. Germline CDR1 and CDR2: MNHEY and SMNVEV (reference sequence). CDR3 sequence reads: CASRPTGGEAFF. The CDR3 DNA follows: TGTGCCAGCAGGCCTACAGGGGGTGAAGCTTTCTTT.

The chain combines TRBV5-4 with TRBJ1-3; TRBD1 might be the D (6 bases). With 0 bases removed from V and 4 bases from J, the gap between germline ends came to 8 bases. This CDR3 contains 14 residues. Germline CDR1 and CDR2: SGHNT and YYREEE (reference sequence). Written as DNA, the CDR3 is TGTGCCAGCAGCTTGGCAGGGGCGGGAAACACCATATATTTT. Protein product: CASSLAGAGNTIYF.

This clone was seen just once. This chain connects TRBV7-9 to TRBJ2-3; 8 bases are shared with TRBD1. V was pared by 5 bases and J by 4 bases, with 14 bases of the junction left unmatched. There are 17 residues in the CDR3. Germline V gene lookup returns CDR1 SEHNR and CDR2 FQNEAQ (reference sequence). CDR3 sequence reads: CASSVPLIRGPADTQYF. The CDR3 bases are TGTGCCAGCAGCGTCCCCCTAATCAGGGGGCCTGCAGATACGCAGTATTTT.

This chain links TRBV30 with TRBJ2-5, with 7 bases that match TRBD1. The CDR3 loop spans 15 amino acids. Germline V gene data show CDR1 as GTSNPN and CDR2 as SVGIG (reference sequence). The V segment lost 4 bases and the J segment 0 bases; nucleotides outside the gene matches: 8. In DNA form, the CDR3 reads TGTGCCTGGAACCGGGACAGCCTGTACCAAGAGACCCAGTACTTC. Amino acid sequence: CAWNRDSLYQETQYF.

The genes are TRBV7-9 and TRBJ1-2, with 10 bases aligning to TRBD1. V was pared by 4 bases and J by 4 bases, with 6 bases of the junction left unmatched. Germline V CDR1 and CDR2: SEHNR, FQNEAQ (reference sequence). The CDR3 consists of 15 residues. This CDR3 is CASSSRRTGGYGYTF. The DNA for the CDR3 is TGTGCCAGCAGCTCCCGAAGGACAGGGGGCTATGGCTACACCTTC.